The 24 T cell receptor beta chains reported below all come from one sample, sequenced in a study of neoadjuvant anti-PD-1 for oral cavity cancer. The protocol was immunoSEQ multiplex PCR, while the TCRdb copy is restricted to in-frame clones and leaves out a portion. This sample has 13,000 to 15,000 clones, with 55% to 75% found just once. The sample in question was PBMCs, obtained before nivolumab (anti-PD-1) treatment. The receptors here all came from a person aged 40 to 85 with oral cavity squamous cell carcinoma.

The rearrangement joins TRBV5-1 to TRBJ2-2; TRBD2 is a possible D gene (7 bases). CDR1 is SGHRS and CDR2 is YFSETQ in the germline V gene. This CDR3 contains 16 residues. V dropped 4 bases and J dropped 6 bases, with 19 bases sitting between them. CDR3 sequence reads: CASSAGAGVVAGELFF. DNA of the CDR3: TGCGCCAGCAGCGCGGGGGCGGGAGTGGTCGCCGGGGAGCTGTTTTTT.

The chain has TRBV19 and TRBJ1-3; D might be TRBD1 (5 bases). The CDR3 is 15 residues long. Looked up from germline, CDR1 is LNHDA and CDR2 is SQIVND (reference sequence). Deletions cut 1 base from V and 7 bases from J, with 14 bases between. This CDR3 reads CASSIAGLITNTIYF. The CDR3 region has the DNA TGTGCCAGTAGTATAGCGGGACTGATAACGAACACCATATATTTT.

This clone was seen a few times. The rearrangement uses TRBV19 and TRBJ1-5, with no clear D. Germline CDR1 is LNHDA and CDR2 is SQIVND (reference sequence). Trimming left V 1 base short and J 4 bases short, with 14 bases between. The CDR3 sequence is 16 residues long. This CDR3 is CASSIVGPRYNQPQHF. CDR3 coding DNA: TGTGCCAGTAGTATAGTCGGGCCCAGATATAATCAGCCCCAGCATTTT.

V is TRBV7-3 and J is TRBJ2-3, with 7 bases that match TRBD2. Germline lookup yields CDR1 SGHTA and CDR2 FQGTGA. The V gene end was trimmed by 4 bases and the J gene end by 4 bases; junction bases not matched to a gene: 5. CDR3 length equals 14 residues. The CDR3 sequence: CASSSAGEADTQYF. The CDR3 DNA is TGTGCCAGCAGCTCCGCGGGGGAGGCAGATACGCAGTATTTT.

V and J are TRBV4-2 and TRBJ1-5; no clear D gene. Germline-derived CDR1 and CDR2 are LGHNA and YNFKEQ. Trimming cost V 5 bases and J 2 bases, with 13 bases left between them. This CDR3 spans 15 amino acids. CDR3 nucleotides: TGTGCCAGCAGCGGGGTGGTGAACGGCAATCAGCCCCAGCATTTT. As protein: CASSGVVNGNQPQHF.

The chain employs TRBV18 and TRBJ1-2; no clear D. CDR1 and CDR2 (germline): KGHSH, LQKENI. The V and J ends lost 1 base and 8 bases respectively, with 5 bases between them. There are 11 residues in the CDR3. The CDR3 sequence is CASSPREGYTF. In DNA, the CDR3 is TGTGCCAGCTCACCACGAGAAGGCTACACCTTC.

The chain employs TRBV10-2 and TRBJ1-4, with 12 nucleotides matching TRBD1. V was pared by 2 bases and J by 6 bases, with 4 bases of the junction left unmatched. CDR3 length: 16 amino acids. Germline V gene sequence: CDR1 WSHSY, CDR2 SAAADI. The CDR3 is CASSERGTGGDEKLFF. CDR3 nucleotide sequence: TGCGCCAGCAGTGAGAGGGGGACAGGGGGCGATGAAAAACTGTTTTTT.

This clone was found once. The V gene is TRBV5-1, the J gene TRBJ2-7, with 9 nucleotides matching TRBD2. CDR1 and CDR2 from the germline V gene are SGHRS and YFSETQ. Trimming removed 1 base from V and 6 bases from J; junction bases left unmatched: 5. CDR3 length: 14 amino acids. The CDR3 here is CASSLWTSVGEQYF. The CDR3 DNA sequence: TGCGCCAGCAGCTTGTGGACTAGCGTAGGCGAGCAGTACTTC.

The CDR3 sequence: CASSVGTYTDTQYF. DNA of the CDR3: TGTGCCAGCAGCGTAGGGACCTATACAGATACGCAGTATTTT. V and J are TRBV9 and TRBJ2-3; D remains unclear. This CDR3 contains 14 residues. Trimming took off 0 bases at V and 3 bases at J, with 8 bases between the two ends. Per germline, CDR1 SGDLS and CDR2 YYNGEE.

V gene TRBV29-1 combines with J gene TRBJ2-1; perhaps TRBD2 as D (5 bases). The CDR3 sequence is 15 residues long. Trimming shortened V by 6 bases and J by 0 bases, and 15 bases separated the two germline ends. Germline CDR1 reads SQVTM; CDR2 reads ANQGSEA. The CDR3 DNA is TGCAGCGTGGAGGAAACACAGAGCTCCTACAATGAGCAGTTCTTC. It translates to CSVEETQSSYNEQFF.

This clone has only a few counts. The chain couples TRBV9 to TRBJ2-2, with unresolved D. The CDR3 has 16 amino acids. V was pared by 0 bases and J by 4 bases, with 13 bases between. Germline V gene data show CDR1 as SGDLS and CDR2 as YYNGEE. The chain's CDR3 is CASSVERFIGTGELFF. CDR3 bases: TGTGCCAGCAGCGTAGAGCGTTTTATCGGCACCGGGGAGCTGTTTTTT.

The chain joins TRBV19 to TRBJ1-6; 9 positions match TRBD1. This CDR3 is 15 amino acids long. Germline CDR1 LNHDA, CDR2 SQIVND (reference sequence). The V segment lost 6 bases and the J segment 7 bases; nucleotides outside the gene matches: 7. CDR3 sequence reads: CASRLGDRENSPLHF. The CDR3 nucleotides read TGTGCCAGTAGATTAGGGGACAGGGAAAATTCACCCCTCCACTTT.

This rearrangement joins TRBV5-1 to TRBJ2-7; the D call may be TRBD1 or TRBD2 (5 bases each). V lost 0 bases and J lost 3, with 13 bases in between. The CDR3 is made up of 15 amino acids. CDR1 is SGHRS, CDR2 YFSETQ, per germline. The chain's CDR3 is CASSLAGTVVYEQYF. The CDR3 DNA is TGCGCCAGCAGCTTGGCCGGGACGGTCGTCTACGAGCAGTACTTC. Based on the CDR3 plus reference TRBV5-1 and TRBJ2-7, the full variable domain is KAGVTQTPRYLIKTRGQQVTLSCSPISGHRSVSWYQQTPGQGLQFLFEYFSETQRNKGNFPGRFSGRQFSNSRSEMNVSTLELGDSALYLCASSLAGTVVYEQYFGPGTRLTVT.

The rearrangement uses TRBV5-4 and TRBJ2-7; D is possibly TRBD1 (6 bases). Per germline, CDR1 SGHNT and CDR2 YYREEE (reference sequence). V was clipped by 0 bases and J by 7 bases, with 17 bases between them. The CDR3 runs to 15 residues. The CDR3 DNA reads as TGTGCCAGCAGCTTGGATACAGGGATGTCTGGTGAGCAGTACTTC. As protein: CASSLDTGMSGEQYF.

The CDR3 sequence: CASRRLAGGTGELFF. The CDR3 DNA is TGTGCCAGCAGACGACTAGCGGGAGGCACCGGGGAGCTGTTTTTT. The rearrangement links TRBV11-2 to TRBJ2-2, with TRBD2 matching 13 bases. V dropped 6 bases and J dropped 4; count of bases not matched to a gene: 2. The CDR3 covers 15 residues. Per the germline V gene, CDR1 is SGHAT and CDR2 is FQNNGV.

The rearrangement links TRBV6-1 to TRBJ1-5; D may be TRBD1 (5 bases). The V end lost 2 bases, the J end lost 1 base, and 9 bases lay between the germline ends. This CDR3 spans 15 amino acids. Germline-derived CDR1 and CDR2 are MNHNS and SASEGT. The CDR3 here is CASSERTYSNQPQHF. CDR3 sequence (DNA): TGTGCCAGCAGTGAAAGGACATACAGCAATCAGCCCCAGCATTTT.

The chain has TRBV6-5 and TRBJ1-4, with a weak D call TRBD1 (5 bases). Germline loops: CDR1 MNHEY, CDR2 SVGAGI. Trimming removed 6 bases from V and 4 bases from J, with 12 bases in between. The CDR3 contains 14 residues. The CDR3 DNA reads TGTGCCAGCAGCATGACAGCTGGTAATGAAAAACTGTTTTTT. Protein product: CASSMTAGNEKLFF.

The gene calls are TRBV5-1 and TRBJ1-2, with D unclear. Deletions cut 4 bases from V and 3 bases from J, with 16 bases between. Germline V gives CDR1 SGHRS, CDR2 YFSETQ. The CDR3 covers 15 residues. CDR3 amino acids: CASSPNPREDYGYTF. Written as DNA, the CDR3 is TGCGCCAGCAGCCCAAATCCGCGGGAGGACTATGGCTACACCTTC.

This chain joins TRBV27 and TRBJ2-7, with TRBD1 as a possible D gene (5 bases). This CDR3 region has 16 residues. Trimming removed 0 bases at V and 2 bases at J, with 14 bases between. Germline CDR1 and CDR2: MNHEY and SMNVEV (reference sequence). The CDR3 DNA follows: TGTGCCAGCAGTTTATCCAACGGCAGGGTAGCCTACGAGCAGTACTTC. Protein sequence: CASSLSNGRVAYEQYF.

This chain joins TRBV6-4 and TRBJ2-1; weak D call: TRBD2 (6 bases). The CDR3 length is 15 residues. The V gene's germline CDR1 is MRHNA and CDR2 SNTAGT. Trimming left V 8 bases short and J 0 bases short, with 14 bases between. CDR3 nucleotide sequence: TGTGCCAGCTCCCTCGACGGGAGCTCCTACAATGAGCAGTTCTTC. Its translation is CASSLDGSSYNEQFF.

The rearrangement uses TRBV6-4 and TRBJ2-1; 8 nucleotides align to TRBD2. Germline CDR1 is MRHNA and CDR2 is SNTAGT. The CDR3 is made up of 14 amino acids. The V and J ends lost 4 bases and 6 bases, in that order; junction bases with no gene match: 5. The CDR3 loop is CASSGIAGINEQFF. CDR3 DNA sequence: TGTGCCAGCAGTGGTATAGCGGGGATCAATGAGCAGTTCTTC.

This clone was seen a few times. The rearrangement joins TRBV19 to TRBJ2-7, with 9 bases aligning to TRBD2. Germline V CDR1 and CDR2: LNHDA, SQIVND (reference sequence). The CDR3 loop spans 14 amino acids. V was clipped by 3 bases and J by 4 bases; unmatched bases: 4. The CDR3 sequence is CASSIMAGGYEQYF. The CDR3 DNA is TGTGCCAGTAGTATTATGGCGGGAGGGTACGAGCAGTACTTC.

The chain recombines TRBV11-2 with TRBJ2-1; TRBD2 agrees at 8 bases. J lost 5 bases, V lost 0 bases, and 15 bases had no gene match. The germline V gene encodes CDR1 SGHAT and CDR2 FQNNGV. This CDR3 has 19 amino acids. CDR3 loop: CASSLDLAAGRAIHNEQFF. DNA for the CDR3: TGTGCCAGCAGCTTAGATCTTGCGGCCGGGAGGGCCATCCACAATGAGCAGTTCTTC.

J is TRBJ1-2 and V is TRBV5-1; D ambiguous. V was cut by 3 bases and J by 5 bases, with 14 bases left in between. This CDR3 has 14 amino acids. Germline CDR1 and CDR2: SGHRS and YFSETQ. The CDR3 DNA follows: TGCGCCAGCAGCTCCCTTTATCGAGAGTATGGCTACACCTTC. Translating it yields CASSSLYREYGYTF.